Each of the 9 T cell receptor beta chains below was sequenced from the same sample in a study of blood T cell repertoires in COVID-19. Assay used: immunoSEQ multiplex PCR; TCRdb lists only in-frame clones, some missing. This table has hundreds of thousands of clones, about 87% appearing once. The sample taken for sequencing was PBMCs or T cells enriched from blood (not recorded which). Every receptor here comes from a man between 25 and 39 years old who had recovered from COVID-19.

The chain employs TRBV5-5 and TRBJ1-5; D not certain. CDR3 length equals 14 residues. CDR1 is SGHKS and CDR2 is YYEKEE in the germline V gene (reference sequence). Deletions cut 0 bases from V and 2 bases from J, with 6 bases between. The CDR3 DNA follows: TGTGCCAGCAGCTTGGTGGCCCGCAATCAGCCCCAGCATTTT. Amino acid sequence: CASSLVARNQPQHF.

Written as DNA, the CDR3 is TGTGCCAGCAGTCACATTCCGGGACAGGGGCAAGCTTTCTTT. Translated: CASSHIPGQGQAFF. The chain is built from TRBV11-2 and TRBJ1-1; TRBD1 aligns across 10 bases. Germline CDR1 reads SGHAT; CDR2 reads FQNNGV. The V gene end was trimmed by 6 bases and the J gene end by 9 bases; junction bases not matched to a gene: 10. This CDR3 contains 14 residues. Filled out from reference TRBV11-2 and TRBJ1-1, the complete variable domain reads EAGVAQSPRYKIIEKRQSVAFWCNPISGHATLYWYQQILGQGPKLLIQFQNNGVVDDSQLPKDRFSAERLKGVDSTLKIQPAKLEDSAVYLCASSHIPGQGQAFFGQGTRLTVV.

The chain joins TRBV6-6 to TRBJ1-6; D possibly corresponds to TRBD1 (6 bases). CDR1 is MNHNY and CDR2 is SVGAGI in the germline V gene (reference sequence). There are 14 residues in the CDR3. Trimming pared 2 bases from V and 8 bases from J, leaving 10 bases between. The DNA for the CDR3 is TGTGCCAGCAGTTACAGGGGGTGGCATTCACCCCTCCACTTT. It yields the protein CASSYRGWHSPLHF.

This rearrangement joins TRBV11-1 to TRBJ1-3; possible D gene TRBD1, 5 bases. CDR3 length: 16 amino acids. In germline, CDR1 is SGHAT, CDR2 FQDESV (reference sequence). Deletions cut 5 bases from V and 2 bases from J, with 16 bases between. For the CDR3, the DNA is TGTGCCAGCAGCCTGGGAAGGGGTCAAGCTGGAAACACCATATATTTT. Amino acids: CASSLGRGQAGNTIYF.

The chain has TRBV6-5 and TRBJ1-1; the match to TRBD1 covers 9 bases. Per germline, CDR1 MNHEY and CDR2 SVGAGI. V lost 6 bases and J lost 6; bases outside the gene matches: 2. There are 12 residues in the CDR3. This CDR3 is CASRTGGPEAFF. Written as DNA, the CDR3 is TGTGCCAGCAGGACAGGGGGGCCTGAAGCTTTCTTT.

The gene calls are TRBV4-1 and TRBJ2-5, with D possibly being TRBD1 (5 bases). The germline V and J ends were trimmed by 1 base and 2 bases, with 14 bases remaining between them. The CDR3 length is 16 residues. Germline assignment: CDR1 MGHRA and CDR2 YSYEKL. Here the CDR3 DNA reads TGCGCCAGCAGCCAAGCCCCCAGGACACTTCAAGAGACCCAGTACTTC. Translating it yields CASSQAPRTLQETQYF.

The gene calls are TRBV29-1 and TRBJ2-3; 8 nucleotides align to TRBD1. Trimming at V came to 3 bases and at J to 6 bases, leaving 5 bases not matched to a gene. The length of the CDR3 is 13 residues. Germline V gene sequence: CDR1 SQVTM, CDR2 ANQGSEA. The CDR3 reads CSVDTGTGDTQYF. The CDR3 DNA is TGCAGCGTTGATACCGGGACAGGTGATACGCAGTATTTT.

The genes are TRBV29-1 and TRBJ2-7; 12 nucleotides line up with TRBD1. CDR1 SQVTM and CDR2 ANQGSEA come from the germline V gene. This CDR3 region has 18 residues. Trimming took 5 bases from V and 6 from J; bases not matched to a gene: 20. The DNA for the CDR3 is TGCAGCGTTTTGACGGGACAGGGGGCCAGCGGGCCTGATGGCGAGCAGTACTTC. Translating gives CSVLTGQGASGPDGEQYF.

This clone was recorded only once. The J gene is TRBJ2-5, the V gene TRBV7-9; D may be TRBD1 (6 bases). CDR3 size: 15 residues. Germline V gives CDR1 SEHNR, CDR2 FQNEAQ (reference sequence). The V end was cut by 5 bases, the J end by 2 bases, with 15 bases between. This chain's CDR3 is CASSPWTEYQETQYF. In DNA form, the CDR3 reads TGTGCCAGCAGCCCGTGGACAGAATATCAAGAGACCCAGTACTTC.